These 20 T cell receptor beta chains were sequenced from one sample in a study of cytomegalovirus exposure and HLA in healthy donors. 60 Vbeta and 13 Jbeta primers were used in PCR. TCRdb's copy holds only in-frame clones and misses some; the assay was immunoSEQ multiplex PCR. The sample comprises about 180,000 clones, around 75% of which are singletons, and over 2.5% rests with the top ten. The specimen sequenced was PBMCs. Receptor source: a male donor in good health and CMV-seronegative.

The genes are TRBV30 and TRBJ1-5; 10 bases line up with TRBD1. V shed 3 bases, J shed 5 bases, and the junction held 7 bases outside the gene matches. Germline V gene lookup returns CDR1 GTSNPN and CDR2 SVGIG (reference sequence). CDR3 length equals 15 residues. CDR3 residues: CAWREAGTGDQPQHF. CDR3 nucleotide sequence: TGTGCCTGGAGGGAAGCCGGGACAGGGGATCAGCCCCAGCATTTT.

The chain links TRBV27 to TRBJ1-5; 7 bases line up with TRBD1. The germline V gene encodes CDR1 MNHEY and CDR2 SMNVEV (reference sequence). The CDR3 covers 14 residues. After removal of 5 bases from V and 6 bases from J, the junction contained 7 bases not matched to a gene. The CDR3 DNA sequence: TGTGCCAGCAGTGTGACAGGGCTGACTCAGCCCCAGCATTTT. Protein: CASSVTGLTQPQHF.

CDR3 protein: CASSTSSRVMAGYTF. CDR3 nucleotide sequence: TGTGCCAGCAGTACGAGCAGTCGGGTCATGGCGGGCTACACCTTC. The chain is built from TRBV27 and TRBJ1-2, with D uncertain. This CDR3 is 15 amino acids long. Germline V gene data show CDR1 as MNHEY and CDR2 as SMNVEV (reference sequence). Trimming took 5 bases from V and 8 from J, leaving 21 bases between them.

The chain recombines TRBV6-6 with TRBJ2-7, with D unclear. Germline-derived CDR1 and CDR2 are MNHNY and SVGAGI (reference sequence). This CDR3 contains 15 residues. The germline V and J ends were trimmed by 6 bases and 1 base, with 16 bases remaining between them. CDR3 residues: CASSPSDWKSYEQYF. The CDR3 DNA is TGTGCCAGCAGCCCCTCAGACTGGAAATCCTACGAGCAGTACTTC.

The chain employs TRBV29-1 and TRBJ2-3; TRBD2 might be the D (8 bases). The CDR3 totals 13 residues. Germline CDR1 is SQVTM and CDR2 is ANQGSEA. CDR3: CSSTGGGADTQYF. CDR3 bases: TGCTCCAGTACGGGAGGGGGCGCAGATACGCAGTATTTT.

V is TRBV28 and J is TRBJ2-2, with D uncertain. This CDR3 is 12 amino acids long. The germline V gene encodes CDR1 MDHEN and CDR2 SYDVKM. V dropped 3 bases and J dropped 6 bases, with 5 bases sitting between them. The CDR3, as DNA: TGTGCCAGCAGTTTTTCGGCCGGGGAGCTGTTTTTT. It codes for CASSFSAGELFF.

The DNA for the CDR3 is TGTGCCAGCAGTTTGGGGACAGTCTACGAGCAGTACTTC. Encoded protein: CASSLGTVYEQYF. The chain joins TRBV28 to TRBJ2-7; 7 bases are shared with TRBD1. CDR3 length: 13 amino acids. The V gene end was trimmed by 3 bases and the J gene end by 3 bases; junction bases not matched to a gene: 2. Germline CDR1 is MDHEN and CDR2 is SYDVKM.

The chain's CDR3 is CASSYGQGDTEAFF. The CDR3 DNA reads as TGTGCCAGCAGTTACGGGCAGGGGGACACTGAAGCTTTCTTT. The genes are TRBV6-6 and TRBJ1-1; 7 bases agree with TRBD1. J gave up 3 bases and V 2 bases, and 3 bases lay outside the gene matches. Germline V CDR1 and CDR2: MNHNY, SVGAGI (reference sequence). The CDR3 runs 14 residues.

This clone was seen ten or more times. The genes are TRBV25-1 and TRBJ2-7, with 8 bases identical to TRBD1. V gave up 4 bases and J gave up 6 bases; unmatched junction bases: 5. This CDR3 is 13 amino acids long. Per the germline V gene, CDR1 is MGHDK and CDR2 is SYGVNS. CDR3 region: CASSGRGRPEQYF. The CDR3 DNA reads TGTGCCAGCAGTGGCAGGGGGCGTCCCGAGCAGTACTTC.

This clone was counted a few times. Other DNA sequences in this specimen translate into the identical CDR3. J is TRBJ1-5 and V is TRBV15; D remains ambiguous. CDR1 is LNHNV and CDR2 is YYDKDF in the germline V gene (reference sequence). Trimming left V 3 bases short and J 0 bases short, with 6 bases between. The CDR3 totals 14 residues. This CDR3 is CATSRGDSNQPQHF. The CDR3 DNA is TGTGCCACCAGCAGGGGAGATAGCAATCAGCCCCAGCATTTT.

The V gene is TRBV7-3, the J gene TRBJ1-1; 10 nucleotides align to TRBD1. This CDR3 is 15 amino acids long. J lost 6 bases, V lost 5 bases, and 9 bases had no gene match. The germline V gene encodes CDR1 SGHTA and CDR2 FQGTGA. CDR3: CASSPDRDRGSEAFF. The DNA of the CDR3 is TGTGCCAGCAGCCCGGACCGGGACAGGGGCTCTGAAGCTTTCTTT.

V gene TRBV6-5 combines with J gene TRBJ1-2; 8 bases are a match to TRBD1. CDR3 size: 15 residues. Looked up from germline, CDR1 is MNHEY and CDR2 is SVGAGI. Germline trimming cut 5 bases from V and 1 base from J; bases unmatched to any gene: 6. In DNA, the CDR3 is TGTGCCAGCAGTCGTCAGGGGGCGTATAACTATGGCTACACCTTC. It translates to CASSRQGAYNYGYTF.

V and J are TRBV18 and TRBJ2-7, with 7 bases lining up with TRBD2. The CDR3 totals 15 residues. Germline trimming cut 3 bases from V and 4 bases from J; bases unmatched to any gene: 9. The germline CDR1 and CDR2 sequences are KGHSH and LQKENI. The CDR3: CASSPLADLDYEQYF. The CDR3 region has the DNA TGTGCCAGCTCACCCCTAGCGGACCTCGATTACGAGCAGTACTTC.

This rearrangement joins TRBV9 to TRBJ1-5; TRBD1 matches 8 bases. CDR1 is SGDLS, CDR2 YYNGEE, per germline. This CDR3 has 15 residues. J was trimmed by 8 bases and V by 3 bases; bases with no gene match: 10. CDR3: CASSAGAGGFEPQHF. CDR3 nucleotides: TGTGCCAGCAGCGCCGGGGCAGGGGGCTTTGAGCCCCAGCATTTT.

The rearrangement links TRBV6-5 to TRBJ1-2, with D possibly being TRBD1 (6 bases). Between the trimmed V and J ends, which lost 7 bases and 4 bases, there was a span of 16 bases. CDR1 and CDR2 from the germline V gene are MNHEY and SVGAGI. The CDR3 extends over 14 amino acids. The CDR3 nucleotides read TGTGCCAGCATCAAGACAGGAAGAGGCTATGGCTACACCTTC. Residues: CASIKTGRGYGYTF.

This clone turned up a few times. The chain couples TRBV4-1 to TRBJ2-1; maybe TRBD1 (7 bases). V lost 1 base, J lost 12 bases, and 13 bases lay in between. CDR1 and CDR2 from the germline V gene are MGHRA and YSYEKL. The CDR3 covers 13 residues. CDR3 bases: TGCGCCAGCAGCCAAGGGGACCAGGGGGGGCAGTTCTTC. Protein sequence: CASSQGDQGGQFF.

This clone was detected only a few times. V usage is TRBV4-1 and J usage is TRBJ2-1, with D perhaps TRBD2 (5 bases). V was pared by 4 bases and J by 8 bases, with 9 bases between. This CDR3 has 12 residues. The germline V gene has CDR1 MGHRA and CDR2 YSYEKL. DNA for the CDR3: TGCGCCAGCAGCCCCGGAGGCCATGAGCAGTTCTTC. It codes for CASSPGGHEQFF.

The CDR3 reads CASSLLRGGYTF. The CDR3 bases are TGTGCCAGCAGTCTCCTTAGGGGTGGCTACACCTTC. The chain uses TRBV2 and TRBJ1-2; D is possibly TRBD1 (5 bases). Germline lookup yields CDR1 SNHLY and CDR2 FYNNEI. The length of the CDR3 is 12 residues. Trimming cost V 5 bases and J 7 bases, with 11 bases left between them.

The chain combines TRBV19 with TRBJ2-3; 11 bases match TRBD2. From germline, CDR1 is LNHDA and CDR2 SQIVND (reference sequence). The V segment lost 5 bases and the J segment 2 bases; nucleotides outside the gene matches: 6. The CDR3 runs to 16 residues. CDR3 bases: TGTGCCAGTAGTCCCCGACTAGCGGGATACACAGATACGCAGTATTTT. Its translation: CASSPRLAGYTDTQYF.

This chain links TRBV6-1 with TRBJ2-3; 7 bases map to TRBD1. Per germline, CDR1 MNHNS and CDR2 SASEGT. J gave up 0 bases and V 8 bases, and 8 bases lay outside the gene matches. CDR3 length: 15 residues. The CDR3 nucleotides are TGTGCCAGCCATAATGGACAGGCTAGCACAGATACGCAGTATTTT. Encoded protein: CASHNGQASTDTQYF.